This T cell receptor beta chain was found in a study of long-term antiretroviral therapy in people with HIV. V lost 3 bases to trimming and J lost 7 bases, with 10 bases between them. CDR3 length: 14 amino acids. Germline-derived CDR1 and CDR2 are LNHDA and SQIVND (reference sequence). Only a few counts were recorded for this clone. A v3.0 immunoSEQ assay was performed at survey level. Using immunoSEQ multiplex PCR, the repertoire was profiled, and TCRdb retains in-frame clones only, with some absent. In the table there are tens of thousands of clones, 80% to 85% of which are singletons. All participants with HIV were treated in the United States. The content of samples before DNA extraction was roughly 1-10 million cryopreserved PBMC.

Sequences were derived from unsorted PBMCs, sampled 0.8 years before starting antiretroviral therapy. This sequence joins TRBV19 and TRBJ1-6, with D possibly TRBD1 on 5 matching bases. The TCR originated in a man between 18 and 35 years old with HIV. Written as DNA, the CDR3 is TGTGCCAGTAGTATTGAGGGGCCCAATTCACCCCTCCACTTT. Encoded protein: CASSIEGPNSPLHF.